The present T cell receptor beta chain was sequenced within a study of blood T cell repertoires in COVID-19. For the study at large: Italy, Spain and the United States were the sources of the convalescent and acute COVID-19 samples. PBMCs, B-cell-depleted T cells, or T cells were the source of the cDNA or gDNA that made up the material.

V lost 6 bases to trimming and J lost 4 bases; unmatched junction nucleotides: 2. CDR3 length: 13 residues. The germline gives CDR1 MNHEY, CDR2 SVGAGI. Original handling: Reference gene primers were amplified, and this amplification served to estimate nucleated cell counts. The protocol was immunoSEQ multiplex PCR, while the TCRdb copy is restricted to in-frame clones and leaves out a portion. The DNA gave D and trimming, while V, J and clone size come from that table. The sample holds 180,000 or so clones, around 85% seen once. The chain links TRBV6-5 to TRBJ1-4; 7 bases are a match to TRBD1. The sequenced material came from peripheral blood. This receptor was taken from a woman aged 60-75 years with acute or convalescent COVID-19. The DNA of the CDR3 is TGTGCCAGCAGGGGACAGATTAATGAAAAACTGTTTTTT. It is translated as CASRGQINEKLFF.